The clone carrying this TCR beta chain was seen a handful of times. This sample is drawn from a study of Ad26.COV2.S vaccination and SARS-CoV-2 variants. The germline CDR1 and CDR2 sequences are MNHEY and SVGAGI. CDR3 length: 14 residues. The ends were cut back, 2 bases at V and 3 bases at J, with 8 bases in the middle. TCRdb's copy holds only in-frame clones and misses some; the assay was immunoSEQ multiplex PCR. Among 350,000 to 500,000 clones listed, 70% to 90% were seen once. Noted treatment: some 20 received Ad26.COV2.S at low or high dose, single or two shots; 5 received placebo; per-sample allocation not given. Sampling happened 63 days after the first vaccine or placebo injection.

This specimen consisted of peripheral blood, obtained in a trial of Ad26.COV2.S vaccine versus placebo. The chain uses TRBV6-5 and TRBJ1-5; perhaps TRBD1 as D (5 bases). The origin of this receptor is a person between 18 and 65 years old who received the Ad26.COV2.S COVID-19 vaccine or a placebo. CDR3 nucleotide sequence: TGTGCCAGCAGTTACGGGGGGACCAATCAGCCCCAGCATTTT. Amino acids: CASSYGGTNQPQHF.